The 26 T cell receptor beta chains below come from one sample, sequenced in a study of blood T cell repertoires in COVID-19. Only in-frame clones appear in the TCRdb table, and some are missing; sequencing was by immunoSEQ multiplex PCR. The sample has around 290,000 clones; roughly 90% are singletons. The sample consisted of PBMCs or T cells enriched from blood (not recorded which). These receptors were collected from a woman aged 40-49 years who had recovered from COVID-19.

This clone was recorded once. The chain employs TRBV2 and TRBJ1-5, with 7 bases lining up with TRBD1. V trimming: 11 bases; J trimming: 6 bases; junction bases outside the gene matches: 13. The CDR3 is 14 residues long. CDR1 SNHLY and CDR2 FYNNEI come from the germline V gene. As DNA, the CDR3 is TGTGCCGGCAATAAAAACACAGGGGCTCAGCCCCAGCATTTT. It translates to CAGNKNTGAQPQHF.

This chain uses TRBV10-3 with TRBJ1-5, with D possibly matching TRBD1 (5 bases). The CDR3 has 14 amino acids. The V end was cut by 0 bases, the J end by 5 bases, with 8 bases between. In germline, CDR1 is ENHRY, CDR2 SYGVKD. The CDR3 DNA is TGTGCCATCAGTGAGTCTCGGGGGGATCAGCCCCAGCATTTT. Residues: CAISESRGDQPQHF.

The chain recombines TRBV18 with TRBJ1-1; D is possibly TRBD1 (5 bases). This CDR3 is 15 amino acids long. CDR1 KGHSH and CDR2 LQKENI come from the germline V gene. Trimming stripped 3 bases from V and 0 bases from J, with 11 bases between. The CDR3 DNA reads as TGTGCCAGCTCACCCGCGGGACGGATGAACACTGAAGCTTTCTTT. It codes for CASSPAGRMNTEAFF.

The chain recombines TRBV5-1 with TRBJ2-5; 7 nucleotides align to TRBD1. J gave up 7 bases and V 4 bases, and 16 bases lay outside the gene matches. This CDR3 is built from 16 residues. Germline CDR1 SGHRS, CDR2 YFSETQ. DNA of the CDR3: TGCGCCAGCAGCGCAGCGACAGGGACCGCGAATGGGACCCAGTACTTC. This translates into CASSAATGTANGTQYF.

CDR3 DNA sequence: TGTGCCAGTACCCCAGGGGGCGGGAGCTGGGGCGAGCAGTACTTC. Its protein product is CASTPGGGSWGEQYF. This chain connects TRBV19 to TRBJ2-7, with a tentative D call TRBD1 (8 bases). Deletions cut 7 bases from V and 6 bases from J, with 22 bases between. This CDR3 comprises 15 residues. CDR1 and CDR2 (germline): LNHDA, SQIVND (reference sequence).

The J gene is TRBJ1-1, the V gene TRBV7-2; D unclear. CDR1 SGHTA and CDR2 FQGNSA come from the germline V gene. The V end lost 2 bases, the J end lost 7 bases, and 20 bases lay between the germline ends. There are 16 residues in the CDR3. For the CDR3, the DNA is TGTGCCAGCAGCTTAACCCCCTATCTCCATAACGGTGAAGCTTTCTTT. Translation: CASSLTPYLHNGEAFF.

The V call is TRBV6-5, the J call TRBJ2-7; 8 bases map to TRBD1. J lost 2 bases, V lost 7 bases, and 10 bases had no gene match. Germline CDR1 MNHEY, CDR2 SVGAGI. CDR3 length: 15 residues. The DNA of the CDR3 is TGTGCCAGCATTTCACGACAGGGGACAGCCTACGAGCAGTACTTC. Translated, it gives CASISRQGTAYEQYF.

The rearrangement uses TRBV5-1 and TRBJ1-6, with 7 bases fitting TRBD1. CDR1 SGHRS and CDR2 YFSETQ come from the germline V gene. The V and J ends lost 4 bases and 7 bases, in that order; junction bases with no gene match: 14. This CDR3 has 17 residues. Here the CDR3 DNA reads TGCGCCAGCAGCGCGACCCCACCAGACAGGGCCAATTCACCCCTCCACTTT. Its protein is CASSATPPDRANSPLHF.

The rearrangement uses TRBV29-1 and TRBJ1-1, with D unresolved. The CDR3 runs 12 residues. Per germline, CDR1 SQVTM and CDR2 ANQGSEA. The V end lost 7 bases, the J end lost 1 base, and 10 bases lay between the germline ends. CDR3 nucleotide sequence: TGCAGCGGAGTGGTCTCGAACACTGAAGCTTTCTTT. Translating gives CSGVVSNTEAFF.

V gene TRBV6-6 combines with J gene TRBJ2-1; TRBD2 might be the D (6 bases). Per the germline V gene, CDR1 is MNHNY and CDR2 is SVGAGI (reference sequence). V was pared by 5 bases and J by 3 bases, with 17 bases between. The CDR3 is 16 amino acids. CDR3 nucleotides: TGTGCCAGCAGTAAACTGGACGCGGGACTCTACAATGAGCAGTTCTTC. Amino acids: CASSKLDAGLYNEQFF.

The chain couples TRBV13 to TRBJ2-3; 7 positions agree with TRBD2. This CDR3 comprises 17 residues. Germline V lookup: CDR1 PRHDT, CDR2 FYEKMQ (reference sequence). Trimming removed 6 bases from V and 2 bases from J; junction bases left unmatched: 14. CDR3 DNA sequence: TGTGCCAGCAGTAAACTGACTAGCAGACGCCCCACAGATACGCAGTATTTT. The encoded protein is CASSKLTSRRPTDTQYF.

The rearrangement links TRBV2 to TRBJ1-6, with D unresolved. The V gene's germline CDR1 is SNHLY and CDR2 FYNNEI. This CDR3 is 14 amino acids long. Trimming shortened V by 4 bases and J by 8 bases, and 12 bases separated the two germline ends. The CDR3 nucleotides read TGTGCCAGCAGTGTCGACACTTCCCATTCACCCCTCCACTTT. It yields the protein CASSVDTSHSPLHF.

This sequence joins TRBV5-1 and TRBJ1-6; TRBD1 matches at 7 bases. CDR1 SGHRS and CDR2 YFSETQ come from the germline V gene. This CDR3 has 14 amino acids. The trim removed 3 bases at V and 5 bases at J, leaving 2 bases unmatched. The CDR3 sequence: CASSSGTDNSPLHF. DNA of the CDR3: TGCGCCAGCAGCTCCGGGACAGATAATTCACCCCTCCACTTT.

The gene calls are TRBV19 and TRBJ2-3; 7 bases align to TRBD2. The CDR3 has 15 amino acids. V trimming: 5 bases; J trimming: 1 base; junction bases outside the gene matches: 6. Germline-derived CDR1 and CDR2 are LNHDA and SQIVND (reference sequence). DNA of the CDR3: TGTGCCAGTAGTTTGCGGGGGTTTGGCACAGATACGCAGTATTTT. Its protein is CASSLRGFGTDTQYF.

The rearrangement uses TRBV5-1 and TRBJ1-2; D not resolved. The CDR3 has 15 residues. Germline V gene sequence: CDR1 SGHRS, CDR2 YFSETQ. V dropped 2 bases and J dropped 0 bases, with 11 bases sitting between them. Here the CDR3 reads CASSLLTESNYGYTF. The CDR3 DNA sequence: TGCGCCAGCAGCTTATTAACAGAATCTAACTATGGCTACACCTTC.

V and J are TRBV6-2 or TRBV6-3 and TRBJ1-6; D perhaps matches TRBD1 (5 bases). Germline V gives CDR1 MNHEY, CDR2 SVGEGT. This CDR3 is built from 15 residues. Trimming pared 6 bases from V and 8 bases from J, leaving 17 bases between. CDR3 protein: CASSPKLGPDSPLHF. The CDR3 bases are TGTGCCAGCAGCCCTAAACTGGGGCCCGATTCACCCCTCCACTTT.

This chain connects TRBV6-2 or TRBV6-3 to TRBJ2-2; possibly TRBD1 for D (6 bases). V shed 0 bases and J shed 7 bases, with 12 bases lying between them. There are 15 residues in the CDR3. Germline V gene sequence: CDR1 MNHEY, CDR2 SVGEGT. The CDR3 bases are TGTGCCAGCAGTTACTCCTCCAGGGGCTACGGGGAGCTGTTTTTT. This encodes CASSYSSRGYGELFF.

V gene TRBV19 combines with J gene TRBJ2-1; 11 positions match TRBD1. From germline, CDR1 is LNHDA and CDR2 SQIVND (reference sequence). The CDR3 runs 17 residues. J was trimmed by 4 bases and V by 5 bases; bases with no gene match: 10. CDR3 in DNA: TGTGCCAGTAGTTCCGATCCGGACAGGGGGCAATACAATGAGCAGTTCTTC. This sequence encodes CASSSDPDRGQYNEQFF.

This chain connects TRBV5-1 to TRBJ2-7; D unresolved. V was clipped by 4 bases and J by 7 bases, with 15 bases between them. Germline loops: CDR1 SGHRS, CDR2 YFSETQ. This CDR3 is built from 13 residues. The CDR3 loop is CASSEEGLGEQYF. CDR3 coding DNA: TGCGCCAGCAGCGAGGAAGGCCTCGGGGAGCAGTACTTC.

This clone turned up a few times. Other DNA sequences of this sample code for an identical CDR3. The chain is built from TRBV7-9 and TRBJ1-1; D remains ambiguous. Between the trimmed V and J ends, which lost 1 base and 2 bases, there was a span of 5 bases. CDR1 SEHNR and CDR2 FQNEAQ come from the germline V gene (reference sequence). This CDR3 is 13 amino acids long. This chain's CDR3 is CASSLGTNTEAFF. The CDR3 coding sequence is TGTGCCAGCAGCTTAGGTACAAACACTGAAGCTTTCTTT.

The chain uses TRBV5-1 and TRBJ2-7; weak D call: TRBD1 (5 bases). Trimming took 2 bases from V and 2 from J, leaving 8 bases between them. In germline, CDR1 is SGHRS, CDR2 YFSETQ. The length of the CDR3 is 13 residues. The CDR3 nucleotides read TGCGCCAGCAGCTTTACAGGCCCCTACGAGCAGTACTTC. Translating gives CASSFTGPYEQYF.

In its sample, this clone was seen a few times. The chain is built from TRBV25-1 and TRBJ1-5, with TRBD1 identical over 8 bases. The CDR3 runs to 15 residues. Germline CDR1 is MGHDK and CDR2 is SYGVNS. Trimming at V came to 4 bases and at J to 4 bases, leaving 6 bases not matched to a gene. For the CDR3, the DNA is TGTGCCAGCAGTGTCGGACAGGGAAGGAATCAGCCCCAGCATTTT. The encoded protein is CASSVGQGRNQPQHF. Full variable domain (outside the CDR3, taken from reference TRBV25-1 and TRBJ1-5): EADIYQTPRYLVIGTGKKITLECSQTMGHDKMYWYQQDPGMELHLIHYSYGVNSTEKGDLSSESTVSRIRTEHFPLTLESARPSHTSQYLCASSVGQGRNQPQHFGDGTRLSIL.

The chain is built from TRBV5-1 and TRBJ2-3, with D unclear. The CDR3 spans 14 residues. Germline assignment: CDR1 SGHRS and CDR2 YFSETQ. Trimming removed 0 bases from V and 2 bases from J, with 7 bases in between. CDR3 DNA sequence: TGCGCCAGCAGCTTGGCACAGAACACAGATACGCAGTATTTT. Translating it yields CASSLAQNTDTQYF.

The chain is built from TRBV11-2 and TRBJ2-3, with 9 bases matching TRBD1. Germline-derived CDR1 and CDR2 are SGHAT and FQNNGV. This CDR3 region has 15 residues. J gave up 5 bases and V 4 bases, and 7 bases lay outside the gene matches. As DNA, the CDR3 is TGTGCCAGCAGCTCCCCGGGACAGGGTCAAGATACGCAGTATTTT. It specifies CASSSPGQGQDTQYF. The full variable domain, with the rest looked up from reference TRBV11-2 and TRBJ2-3, is EAGVAQSPRYKIIEKRQSVAFWCNPISGHATLYWYQQILGQGPKLLIQFQNNGVVDDSQLPKDRFSAERLKGVDSTLKIQPAKLEDSAVYLCASSSPGQGQDTQYFGPGTRLTVL.

The gene calls are TRBV7-2 and TRBJ2-7; 9 nucleotides line up with TRBD1. Germline V gene data show CDR1 as SGHTA and CDR2 as FQGNSA. The V gene end was trimmed by 0 bases and the J gene end by 2 bases; junction bases not matched to a gene: 2. This CDR3 region has 15 residues. CDR3 loop: CASSLAGQGPYEQYF. The CDR3 DNA is TGTGCCAGCAGCTTAGCGGGACAGGGTCCCTACGAGCAGTACTTC.

A single count supports this clone. This chain links TRBV5-1 with TRBJ1-2; no definite D call. The V and J ends lost 0 bases and 7 bases respectively, with 13 bases between them. This CDR3 has 14 amino acids. The germline gives CDR1 SGHRS, CDR2 YFSETQ. The CDR3 DNA is TGCGCCAGCAGCTTGGGCGGTTATGCCCCTGGCTACACCTTC. Protein: CASSLGGYAPGYTF.